Below are 17 T cell receptor beta chains sequenced from a single sample in a study of blood T cell repertoires in COVID-19. The method was immunoSEQ multiplex PCR; TCRdb's version includes in-frame clones alone and lacks a portion of them. Seen here are over 85,000 clones, roughly 91% observed once, and the top ten hold less than 6%. Sequenced: peripheral blood. Receptors originate from a woman aged 80 or older with active COVID-19.

V usage is TRBV7-8 and J usage is TRBJ1-2; 10 bases align to TRBD1. The germline V gene encodes CDR1 SGHVS and CDR2 FQNEAQ. The CDR3 covers 15 residues. V lost 2 bases, J lost 7 bases, and 7 bases stayed unmatched. The CDR3 sequence is CASSLNFGTGVGYTF. The CDR3 DNA is TGTGCCAGCAGCTTAAATTTTGGGACAGGGGTTGGCTACACCTTC. Combining the CDR3 with reference TRBV7-8 and TRBJ1-2 gives the whole variable domain GAGVSQSPRYKVAKRGQDVALRCDPISGHVSLFWYQQALGQGPEFLTYFQNEAQLDKSGLPSDRFFAERPEGSVSTLKIQRTQQEDSAVYLCASSLNFGTGVGYTFGSGTRLTVV.

V and J are TRBV4-3 and TRBJ2-2, with TRBD1 matching 7 bases. This CDR3 contains 14 residues. Per germline, CDR1 LGHNA and CDR2 YSLEER. V dropped 9 bases and J dropped 2; count of bases not matched to a gene: 6. In DNA, the CDR3 is TGCGCCAGTCGAGGGGGCTACAACACCGGGGAGCTGTTTTTT. Protein: CASRGGYNTGELFF.

The chain combines TRBV18 with TRBJ2-3, with 7 bases aligning to TRBD1. This CDR3 has 15 residues. Germline V gene data show CDR1 as KGHSH and CDR2 as LQKENI. The ends lost 7 bases at V and 5 bases at J; junction bases unmatched: 12. CDR3 sequence (DNA): TGTGCCAGCTTTATCGGATTAAGGGGGCAAGATACGCAGTATTTT. This gives the protein CASFIGLRGQDTQYF.

In its sample, this clone was seen a few times. This chain joins TRBV5-1 and TRBJ2-7; a possible D gene is TRBD2 (5 bases). Germline CDR1 and CDR2: SGHRS and YFSETQ. The V end was cut by 2 bases, the J end by 6 bases, with 6 bases between. The CDR3 totals 11 residues. In DNA form, the CDR3 reads TGCGCCAGCAGCTTCGGAGGCGAGCAGTACTTC. Its translation is CASSFGGEQYF.

This CDR3 is CASSQQGSVYNEQFF. In nucleotides, the CDR3 is TGTGCCAGCAGTCAACAGGGTAGCGTATACAATGAGCAGTTCTTC. The V gene is TRBV6-2 or TRBV6-3, the J gene TRBJ2-1; TRBD1 might be the D (6 bases). V lost 5 bases and J lost 4, with 15 bases in between. The CDR3 has 15 residues. Germline-derived CDR1 and CDR2 are MNHEY and SVGEGT.

The chain joins TRBV27 to TRBJ2-3; perhaps TRBD1 as D (5 bases). V shed 4 bases and J shed 1 base, with 9 bases lying between them. CDR1 and CDR2 (germline): MNHEY, SMNVEV (reference sequence). CDR3 size: 14 residues. DNA for the CDR3: TGTGCCAGCAGTTCCCTGACAGGCACAGATACGCAGTATTTT. As protein: CASSSLTGTDTQYF.

The rearrangement joins TRBV7-8 to TRBJ2-5; TRBD1 matches at 7 bases. The CDR3 has 15 amino acids. The trim removed 5 bases at V and 5 bases at J, leaving 11 bases unmatched. The germline gives CDR1 SGHVS, CDR2 FQNEAQ. The CDR3, as DNA: TGTGCCAGCAGCCTTAGACAGGGCAGGGGTGAGACCCAGTACTTC. Its translation: CASSLRQGRGETQYF.

This sequence joins TRBV29-1 and TRBJ2-5; TRBD1 might be the D (6 bases). The V end lost 7 bases, the J end lost 2 bases, and 17 bases lay between the germline ends. CDR3 size: 14 residues. Germline-derived CDR1 and CDR2 are SQVTM and ANQGSEA. CDR3 loop: CSAPTGTTQETQYF. CDR3 nucleotides: TGCAGCGCTCCCACCGGGACAACTCAAGAGACCCAGTACTTC.

The chain uses TRBV2 and TRBJ2-2, with TRBD2 identical over 10 bases. CDR1 SNHLY and CDR2 FYNNEI come from the germline V gene. The CDR3 is 15 residues long. Germline trimming cut 6 bases from V and 4 bases from J; bases unmatched to any gene: 5. In DNA, the CDR3 is TGTGCCAGCAGCTGGACTAGCGGATCCACCGGGGAGCTGTTTTTT. It is translated as CASSWTSGSTGELFF.

The DNA of the CDR3 is TGTGCCAGCAGCTCCCATTCTGGCGGGGGGCACAATGAGCAGTTCTTC. Amino acid sequence: CASSSHSGGGHNEQFF. J is TRBJ2-1 and V is TRBV7-3; the match to TRBD2 covers 8 bases. The V gene end was trimmed by 4 bases and the J gene end by 5 bases; junction bases not matched to a gene: 10. Germline CDR1 reads SGHTA; CDR2 reads FQGTGA. This CDR3 is built from 16 residues.

This chain links TRBV20-1 with TRBJ2-3; D is unclear. The CDR3 has 14 amino acids. V was pared by 3 bases and J by 1 base, with 11 bases between. Germline CDR1 is DFQATT and CDR2 is SNEGSKA (reference sequence). CDR3 sequence reads: CSASDVGGTDTQYF. In DNA form, the CDR3 reads TGCAGTGCTAGTGACGTTGGAGGCACAGATACGCAGTATTTT.

The rearrangement joins TRBV5-6 to TRBJ1-6; 7 bases align to TRBD1. V dropped 4 bases and J dropped 6; count of bases not matched to a gene: 10. Germline assignment: CDR1 SGHDT and CDR2 YYEEEE. This CDR3 comprises 16 residues. The CDR3 protein is CASSADTGAINSPLHF. DNA for the CDR3: TGTGCCAGCAGCGCCGACACAGGGGCAATTAATTCACCCCTCCACTTT.

The rearrangement links TRBV5-5 to TRBJ1-3, with 9 positions matching TRBD1. V was pared by 0 bases and J by 3 bases, with 7 bases of the junction left unmatched. From germline, CDR1 is SGHKS and CDR2 YYEKEE (reference sequence). The CDR3 consists of 17 residues. CDR3 sequence: CASSLAGDRGIGNTIYF. DNA for the CDR3: TGTGCCAGCAGCTTGGCTGGAGACAGGGGGATTGGAAACACCATATATTTT.

The V call is TRBV10-3, the J call TRBJ2-1, with D unresolved. The CDR3 runs to 13 residues. With 10 bases removed from V and 1 base from J, the gap between germline ends came to 11 bases. Per germline, CDR1 ENHRY and CDR2 SYGVKD. The chain's CDR3 is CATAVQSYNEQFF. Here the CDR3 DNA reads TGTGCCACCGCGGTCCAGTCCTACAATGAGCAGTTCTTC.

This chain links TRBV5-1 with TRBJ2-7; 11 nucleotides match TRBD2. This CDR3 comprises 15 residues. Germline V gives CDR1 SGHRS, CDR2 YFSETQ. The J segment lost 4 bases and the V segment lost 6 bases, leaving 9 bases of the junction unmatched. The CDR3 coding sequence is TGCGCCAGCAAACTTACTAGCGGGAGTTTGTACGAGCAGTACTTC. As protein: CASKLTSGSLYEQYF.

The chain combines TRBV9 with TRBJ1-1; 11 bases are shared with TRBD1. The CDR3 is 14 residues long. Germline-derived CDR1 and CDR2 are SGDLS and YYNGEE. Trimming took 4 bases from V and 4 from J; bases not matched to a gene: 3. CDR3 in amino acids: CASSLGTGGTEAFF. As DNA, the CDR3 is TGTGCCAGCAGCCTTGGGACAGGGGGCACTGAAGCTTTCTTT.

The V gene is TRBV7-2, the J gene TRBJ1-2, with 10 bases lining up with TRBD1. The CDR3 contains 15 residues. Germline-derived CDR1 and CDR2 are SGHTA and FQGNSA. The V and J ends lost 5 bases and 6 bases, in that order; junction bases with no gene match: 9. The CDR3 is CASSKDRGRSHGYTF. The CDR3 DNA is TGTGCCAGCAGCAAAGACAGGGGGCGATCCCATGGCTACACCTTC.